This is a list of T cell receptor beta chains from one sample in a study of response to subunit inactivated influenza vaccine. TCRdb re-derived calls from the RT-PCR reads in MiXCR, one entry per CDR3 protein. The table shows 500,000 to 600,000 distinct CDR3 sequences, with around 15% occurring only once. The sequenced sample was PBMCs from blood, obtained about 13 days after vaccination. The receptors were gathered from a man between 50 and 59 years old who received an inactivated influenza vaccine. Each CDR3 is given with its conserved first and last residue. The D gene is left open where the match is weak.

V: TRBV7-8
J: TRBJ2-2
D: .
CDR3: CASSSGLSGELFF

V: TRBV4-2
J: TRBJ2-1
D: .
CDR3: CASSQEASSSYNEQFF

V: TRBV7-3
J: TRBJ2-7
D: .
CDR3: CASPSEGEGYEQYF

V: TRBV20-1
J: TRBJ1-4
D: .
CDR3: CSASLWGQGEKLFF

V: TRBV19
J: TRBJ2-6
D: .
CDR3: CASSVRSGANVLTF

V: TRBV6-1
J: TRBJ1-5
D: .
CDR3: CASSRLGAHSNQPQHF

V: TRBV7-2
J: TRBJ2-3
D: TRBD2
CDR3: CASSLELAGGPYTQYF

V: TRBV4-3
J: TRBJ2-2
D: .
CDR3: CASSQDGGSGELFF

V: TRBV11-2
J: TRBJ2-1
D: TRBD2
CDR3: CASNYGGGHSYNEQFF

V: TRBV20-1
J: TRBJ2-1
D: TRBD2
CDR3: CSARDPSGFHYNEQFF

V: TRBV7-2
J: TRBJ2-6
D: .
CDR3: CASSVPTAHLLSGANVLTF

V: TRBV5-6
J: TRBJ1-4
D: TRBD1
CDR3: CASSLRTGVNEKLFF

V: TRBV7-8
J: TRBJ2-3
D: .
CDR3: CASSLAREGPSTDTQYF

V: TRBV20-1
J: TRBJ2-3
D: TRBD2
CDR3: CSAISISRGTDTQYF

V: TRBV7-9
J: TRBJ2-7
D: TRBD2
CDR3: CASSLAPPSGGAEQYF

V: TRBV12-3/TRBV12-4
J: TRBJ2-5
D: .
CDR3: CASSSTGVGTQYF

V: TRBV19
J: TRBJ2-7
D: TRBD1
CDR3: CASSISGQGAQLHF

V: TRBV7-6
J: TRBJ2-3
D: .
CDR3: CASSLLGGLATDTQYF

V: TRBV7-2
J: TRBJ2-2
D: TRBD1
CDR3: CASSLTGEIGELFF

V: TRBV5-1
J: TRBJ2-5
D: TRBD1
CDR3: CASSPDRVGTQYF